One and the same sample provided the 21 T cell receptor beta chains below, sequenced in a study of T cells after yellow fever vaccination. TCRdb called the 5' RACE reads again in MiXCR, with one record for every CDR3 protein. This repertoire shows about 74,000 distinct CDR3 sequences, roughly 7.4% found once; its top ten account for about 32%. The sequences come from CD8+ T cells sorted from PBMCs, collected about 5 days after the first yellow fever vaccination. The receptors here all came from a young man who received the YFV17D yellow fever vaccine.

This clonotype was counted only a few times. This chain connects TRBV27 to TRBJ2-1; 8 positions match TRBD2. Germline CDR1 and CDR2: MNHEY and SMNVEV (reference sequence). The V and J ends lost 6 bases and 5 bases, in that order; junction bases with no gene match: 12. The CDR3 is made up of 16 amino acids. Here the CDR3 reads CASSRPGSGGDNEQFF. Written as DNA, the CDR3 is TGTGCCAGCAGCCGCCCCGGGTCGGGGGGGGACAATGAGCAGTTCTTC.

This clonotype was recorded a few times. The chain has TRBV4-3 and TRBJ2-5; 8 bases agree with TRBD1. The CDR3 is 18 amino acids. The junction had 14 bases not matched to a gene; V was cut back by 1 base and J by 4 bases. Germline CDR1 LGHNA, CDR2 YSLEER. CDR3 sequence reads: CASSQGPARTGSGETQYF. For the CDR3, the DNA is TGCGCCAGCAGCCAAGGCCCAGCCCGGACAGGGAGCGGAGAGACCCAGTACTTC.

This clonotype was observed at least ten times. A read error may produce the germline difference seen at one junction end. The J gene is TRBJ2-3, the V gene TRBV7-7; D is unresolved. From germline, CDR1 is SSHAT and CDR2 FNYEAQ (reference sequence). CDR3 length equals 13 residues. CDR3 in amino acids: CASSWAPADTQYF. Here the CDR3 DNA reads TGTGCTAGCAGCTGGGCCCCCGCAGATACGCAGTATTTT.

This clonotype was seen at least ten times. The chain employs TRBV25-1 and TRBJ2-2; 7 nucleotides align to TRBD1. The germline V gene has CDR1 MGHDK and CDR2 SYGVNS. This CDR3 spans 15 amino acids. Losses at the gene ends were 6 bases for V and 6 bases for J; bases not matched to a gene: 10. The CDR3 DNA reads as TGTGCCAGCAGGGAAGGAGACAGGGAAGCCGGGGAGCTGTTTTTT. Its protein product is CASREGDREAGELFF.

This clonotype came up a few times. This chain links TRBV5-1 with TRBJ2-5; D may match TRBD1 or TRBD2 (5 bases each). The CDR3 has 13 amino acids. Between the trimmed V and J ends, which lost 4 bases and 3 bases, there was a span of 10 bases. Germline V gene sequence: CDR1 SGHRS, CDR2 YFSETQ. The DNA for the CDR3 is TGCGCCAGCAGCGGGGACCTGGAAGAGACCCAGTACTTC. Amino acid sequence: CASSGDLEETQYF.

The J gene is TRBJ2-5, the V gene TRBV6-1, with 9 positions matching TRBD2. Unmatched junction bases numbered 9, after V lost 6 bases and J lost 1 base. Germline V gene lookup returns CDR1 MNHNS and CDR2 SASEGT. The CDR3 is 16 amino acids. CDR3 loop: CASSRPSRGGQETQYF. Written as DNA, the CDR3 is TGTGCCAGCAGCCGCCCGTCGCGGGGGGGCCAAGAGACCCAGTACTTC.

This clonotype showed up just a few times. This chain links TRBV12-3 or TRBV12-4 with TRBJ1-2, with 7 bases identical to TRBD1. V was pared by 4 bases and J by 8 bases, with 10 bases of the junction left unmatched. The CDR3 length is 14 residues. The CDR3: CASSSLTGAGGYTF. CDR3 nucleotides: TGTGCCAGCAGTTCCTTAACAGGGGCAGGGGGCTACACCTTC.

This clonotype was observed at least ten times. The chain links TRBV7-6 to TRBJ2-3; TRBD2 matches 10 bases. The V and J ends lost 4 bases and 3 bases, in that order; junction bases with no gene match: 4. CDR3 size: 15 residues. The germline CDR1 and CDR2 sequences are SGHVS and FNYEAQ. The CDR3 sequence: CASSSTSGETDTQYF. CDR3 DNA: TGTGCCAGCAGCTCTACTAGCGGGGAGACAGATACGCAGTATTTT.

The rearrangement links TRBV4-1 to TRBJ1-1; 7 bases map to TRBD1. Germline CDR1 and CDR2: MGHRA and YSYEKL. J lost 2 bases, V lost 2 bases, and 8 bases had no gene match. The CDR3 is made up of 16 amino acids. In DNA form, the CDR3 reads TGCGCCAGCAGCCAAACCCCCGGGACAGCAAACACTGAAGCTTTCTTT. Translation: CASSQTPGTANTEAFF.

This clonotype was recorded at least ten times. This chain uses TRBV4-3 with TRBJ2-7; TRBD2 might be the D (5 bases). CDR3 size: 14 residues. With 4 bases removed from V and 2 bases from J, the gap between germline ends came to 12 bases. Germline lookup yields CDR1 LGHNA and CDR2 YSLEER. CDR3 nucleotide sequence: TGCGCCAGCAGCCCCGGGGTGGGCACCTACGAGCAGTACTTC. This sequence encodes CASSPGVGTYEQYF.

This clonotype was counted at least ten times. DNA for the CDR3: TGCGCCAGCAGCCAAGTCCGGGGTCGCAATGAGCAGTTCTTC. The encoded protein is CASSQVRGRNEQFF. V gene TRBV4-3 combines with J gene TRBJ2-1; D possibly corresponds to TRBD2 (5 bases). Germline V lookup: CDR1 LGHNA, CDR2 YSLEER. The ends were cut back, 1 base at V and 6 bases at J, with 10 bases in the middle. This CDR3 is 14 amino acids long.

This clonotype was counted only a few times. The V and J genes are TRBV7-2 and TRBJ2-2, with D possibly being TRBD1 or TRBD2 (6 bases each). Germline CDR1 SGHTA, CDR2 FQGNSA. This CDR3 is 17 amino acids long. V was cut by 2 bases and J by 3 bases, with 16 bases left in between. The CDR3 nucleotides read TGTGCCAGCAGCTTACCTTGGGGGGCTTCATACACCGGGGAGCTGTTTTTT. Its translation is CASSLPWGASYTGELFF.

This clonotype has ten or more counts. The CDR3 nucleotides read TGTGCCAGCAGCTTACCCCCGGGACAGCCGAACACCGGGGAGCTGTTTTTT. Translated, it gives CASSLPPGQPNTGELFF. The rearrangement links TRBV12-3 or TRBV12-4 to TRBJ2-2, with 7 bases fitting TRBD1. The V and J ends lost 6 bases and 0 bases, in that order; junction bases with no gene match: 10. The CDR3 has 17 residues.

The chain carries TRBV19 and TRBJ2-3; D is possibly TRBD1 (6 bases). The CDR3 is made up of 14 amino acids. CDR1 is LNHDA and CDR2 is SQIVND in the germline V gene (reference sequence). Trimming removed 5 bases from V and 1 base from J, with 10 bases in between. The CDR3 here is CASSGGQRTDTQYF. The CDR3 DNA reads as TGTGCCAGTAGTGGAGGACAGCGCACAGATACGCAGTATTTT.

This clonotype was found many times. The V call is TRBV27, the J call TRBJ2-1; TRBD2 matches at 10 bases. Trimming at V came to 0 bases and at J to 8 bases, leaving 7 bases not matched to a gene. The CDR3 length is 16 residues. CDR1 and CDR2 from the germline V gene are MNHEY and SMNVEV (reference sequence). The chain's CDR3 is CASSLSISGGAHEQFF. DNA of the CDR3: TGTGCCAGCAGTTTATCGATAAGCGGGGGGGCGCATGAGCAGTTCTTC.

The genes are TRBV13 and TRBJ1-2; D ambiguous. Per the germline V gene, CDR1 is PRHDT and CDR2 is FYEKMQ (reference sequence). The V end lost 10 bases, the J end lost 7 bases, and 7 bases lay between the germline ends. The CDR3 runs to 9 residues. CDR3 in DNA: TGTGCCATGGATGGTGGCTACACCTTC. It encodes CAMDGGYTF.

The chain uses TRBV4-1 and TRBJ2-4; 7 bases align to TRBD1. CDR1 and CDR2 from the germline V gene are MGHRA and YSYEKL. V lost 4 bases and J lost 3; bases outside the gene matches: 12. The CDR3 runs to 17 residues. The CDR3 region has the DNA TGCGCCAGCAGCCCAGACGTGACAGGGAAAGGCAAAAACATTCAGTACTTC. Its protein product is CASSPDVTGKGKNIQYF.

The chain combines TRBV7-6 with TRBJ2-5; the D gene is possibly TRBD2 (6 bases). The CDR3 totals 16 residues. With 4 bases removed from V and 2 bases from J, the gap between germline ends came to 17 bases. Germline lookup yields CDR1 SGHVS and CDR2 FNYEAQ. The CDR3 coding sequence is TGTGCCAGCAGCTCCCTCAACAGACTAGTTCAAGAGACCCAGTACTTC. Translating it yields CASSSLNRLVQETQYF.

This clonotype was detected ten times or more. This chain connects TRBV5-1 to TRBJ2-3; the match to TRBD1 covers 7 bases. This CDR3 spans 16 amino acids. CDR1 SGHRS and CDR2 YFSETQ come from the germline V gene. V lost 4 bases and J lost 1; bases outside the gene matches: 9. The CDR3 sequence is CASSLTGTARTDTQYF. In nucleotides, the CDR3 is TGCGCCAGCAGCCTCACCGGGACAGCTCGCACAGATACGCAGTATTTT. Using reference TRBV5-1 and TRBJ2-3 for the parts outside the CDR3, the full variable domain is KAGVTQTPRYLIKTRGQQVTLSCSPISGHRSVSWYQQTPGQGLQFLFEYFSETQRNKGNFPGRFSGRQFSNSRSEMNVSTLELGDSALYLCASSLTGTARTDTQYFGPGTRLTVL.

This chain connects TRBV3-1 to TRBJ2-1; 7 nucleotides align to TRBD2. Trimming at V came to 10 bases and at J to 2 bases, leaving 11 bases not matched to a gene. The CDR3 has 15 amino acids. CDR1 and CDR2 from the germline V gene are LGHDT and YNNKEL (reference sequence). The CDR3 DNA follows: TGTGCCACCTGCCATGTACTAGCGCCCTACAATGAGCAGTTCTTC. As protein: CATCHVLAPYNEQFF.

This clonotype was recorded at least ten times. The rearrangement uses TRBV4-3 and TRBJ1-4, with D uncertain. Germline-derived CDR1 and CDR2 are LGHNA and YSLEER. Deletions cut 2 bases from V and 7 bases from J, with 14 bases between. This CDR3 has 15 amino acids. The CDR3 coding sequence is TGCGCCAGCAGCCAATCGAGGCTGGGGAGTGAAAAACTGTTTTTT. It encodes CASSQSRLGSEKLFF.